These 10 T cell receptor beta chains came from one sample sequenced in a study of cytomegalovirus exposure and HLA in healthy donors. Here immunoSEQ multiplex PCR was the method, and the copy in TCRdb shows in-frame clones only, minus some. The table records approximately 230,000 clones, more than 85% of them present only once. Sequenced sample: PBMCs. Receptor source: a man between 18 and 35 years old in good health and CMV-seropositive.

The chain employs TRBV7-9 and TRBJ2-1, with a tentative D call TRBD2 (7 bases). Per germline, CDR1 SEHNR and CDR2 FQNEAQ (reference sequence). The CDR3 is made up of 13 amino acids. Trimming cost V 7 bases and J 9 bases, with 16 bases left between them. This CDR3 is CASTWGPSGEQFF. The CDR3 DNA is TGTGCCAGCACCTGGGGGCCTAGCGGTGAGCAGTTCTTC.

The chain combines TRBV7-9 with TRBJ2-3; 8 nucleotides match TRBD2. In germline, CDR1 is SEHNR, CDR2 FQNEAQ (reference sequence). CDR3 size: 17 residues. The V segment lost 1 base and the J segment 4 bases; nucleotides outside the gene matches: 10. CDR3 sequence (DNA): TGTGCCAGCAGCTTAGGGGATAGGACTAGCCACGCAGATACGCAGTATTTT. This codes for CASSLGDRTSHADTQYF.

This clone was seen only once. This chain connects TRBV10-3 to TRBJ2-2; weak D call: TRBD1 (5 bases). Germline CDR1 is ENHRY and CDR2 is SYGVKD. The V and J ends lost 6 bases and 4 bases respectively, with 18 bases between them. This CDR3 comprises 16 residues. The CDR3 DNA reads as TGTGCCATCAGGCGAACTTACACAGGCCCCACCGGGGAGCTGTTTTTT. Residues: CAIRRTYTGPTGELFF.

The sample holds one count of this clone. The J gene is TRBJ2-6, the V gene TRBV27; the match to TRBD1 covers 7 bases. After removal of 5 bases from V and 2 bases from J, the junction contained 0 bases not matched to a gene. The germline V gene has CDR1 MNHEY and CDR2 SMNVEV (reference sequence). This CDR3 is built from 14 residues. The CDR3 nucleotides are TGTGCCAGCAGTCAGGGGGCTGGGGCCAACGTCCTGACTTTC. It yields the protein CASSQGAGANVLTF.

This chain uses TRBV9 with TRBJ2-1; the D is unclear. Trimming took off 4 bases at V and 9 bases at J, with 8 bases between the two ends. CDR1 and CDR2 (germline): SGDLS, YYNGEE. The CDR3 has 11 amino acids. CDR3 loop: CASSSVGEQFF. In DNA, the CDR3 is TGTGCCAGCAGCTCCGTCGGTGAGCAGTTCTTC.

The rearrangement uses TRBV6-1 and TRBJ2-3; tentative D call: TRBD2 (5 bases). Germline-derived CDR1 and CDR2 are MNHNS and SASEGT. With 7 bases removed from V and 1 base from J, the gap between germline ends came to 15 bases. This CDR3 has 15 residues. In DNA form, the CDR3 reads TGTGCCAGCATAGGACGGACTTGGGGCACAGATACGCAGTATTTT. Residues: CASIGRTWGTDTQYF.

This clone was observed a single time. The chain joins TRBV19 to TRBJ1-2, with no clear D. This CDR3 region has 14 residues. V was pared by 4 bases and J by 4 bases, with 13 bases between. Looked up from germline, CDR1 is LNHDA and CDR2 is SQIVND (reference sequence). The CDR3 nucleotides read TGTGCCAGTAGTAAGCGACTGGGAATCTATGGCTACACCTTC. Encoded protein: CASSKRLGIYGYTF.

CDR3: CASDRRETHTEAFF. The DNA for the CDR3 is TGTGCCAGCGACAGACGGGAAACCCACACTGAAGCTTTCTTT. The chain carries TRBV2 and TRBJ1-1; D is possibly TRBD1 (5 bases). The germline V and J ends were trimmed by 8 bases and 3 bases, with 16 bases remaining between them. There are 14 residues in the CDR3. Germline assignment: CDR1 SNHLY and CDR2 FYNNEI. Full variable domain (outside the CDR3, taken from reference TRBV2 and TRBJ1-1): EPEVTQTPSHQVTQMGQEVILRCVPISNHLYFYWYRQILGQKVEFLVSFYNNEISEKSEIFDDQFSVERPDGSNFTLKIRSTKLEDSAMYFCASDRRETHTEAFFGQGTRLTVV.

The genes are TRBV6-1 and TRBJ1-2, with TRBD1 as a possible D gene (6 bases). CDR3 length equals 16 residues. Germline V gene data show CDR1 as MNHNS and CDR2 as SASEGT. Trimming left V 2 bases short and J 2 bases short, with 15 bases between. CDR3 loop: CASSESGPTGNYGYTF. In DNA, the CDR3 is TGTGCCAGCAGTGAATCCGGGCCGACAGGCAACTATGGCTACACCTTC.

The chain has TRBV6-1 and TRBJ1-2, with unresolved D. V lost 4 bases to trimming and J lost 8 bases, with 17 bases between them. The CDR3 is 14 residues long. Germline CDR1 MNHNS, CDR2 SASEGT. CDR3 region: CASSVSREGGGYTF. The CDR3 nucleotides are TGTGCCAGCAGTGTCAGTCGGGAGGGAGGCGGCTACACCTTC.